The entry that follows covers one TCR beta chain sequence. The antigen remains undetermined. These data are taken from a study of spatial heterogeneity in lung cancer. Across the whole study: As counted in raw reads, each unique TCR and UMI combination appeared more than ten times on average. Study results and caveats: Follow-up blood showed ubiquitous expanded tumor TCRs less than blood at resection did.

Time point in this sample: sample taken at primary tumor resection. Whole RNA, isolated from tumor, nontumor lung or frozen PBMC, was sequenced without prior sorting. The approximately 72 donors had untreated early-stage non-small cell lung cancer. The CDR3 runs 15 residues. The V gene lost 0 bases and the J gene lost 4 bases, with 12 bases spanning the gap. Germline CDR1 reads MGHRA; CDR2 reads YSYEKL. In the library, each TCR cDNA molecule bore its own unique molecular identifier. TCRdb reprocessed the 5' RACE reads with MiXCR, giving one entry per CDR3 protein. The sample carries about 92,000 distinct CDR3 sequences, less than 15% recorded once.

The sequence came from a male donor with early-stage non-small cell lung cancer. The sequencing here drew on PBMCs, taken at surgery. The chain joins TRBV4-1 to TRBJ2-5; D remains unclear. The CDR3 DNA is TGCGCCAGCAGCCAAGATAGCCGCTTGGCAGAGACCCAGTACTTC. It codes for CASSQDSRLAETQYF.